The rows below give T cell receptor beta chains drawn from one sample of a study of blood T cell repertoires in COVID-19. Using immunoSEQ multiplex PCR, the repertoire was profiled, and TCRdb retains in-frame clones only, with some absent. The sample comprises about 110,000 clones, roughly nine tenths of which are singletons, and 4% to 6% rests with the top ten. Sequencing used peripheral blood. All receptors derive from a man aged 35 to 55 with active or convalescent COVID-19. CDR3s leave out the opening cysteine and the closing phenylalanine or tryptophan. The D gene is left open where the match is weak.

J	D	V	CDR3
TRBJ2-1	-	TRBV9	ASSVDGGSYNEQF
TRBJ2-3	TRBD2	TRBV5-1	ASSPGLAVYRDTQY
TRBJ2-3	-	TRBV10-3	AISRRPDYTDTQY
TRBJ2-3	-	TRBV5-5	ASSSWDKVTDTQY
TRBJ2-2	TRBD2	TRBV6-2/TRBV6-3	ASSYRTSGARPTGELF
TRBJ2-7	-	TRBV5-1	ASSFSFPSYEQY
TRBJ1-1	TRBD1	TRBV7-2	ASRLYRDSEAF
TRBJ2-3	TRBD2	TRBV5-1	ASSPGTSGFTDTQY
TRBJ1-6	-	TRBV4-1	ASSQDWGGASPLH
TRBJ2-1	-	TRBV27	ASHTYYNEQF
TRBJ2-1	TRBD2	TRBV7-8	ASSLAEAGLLINEQF
TRBJ1-2	-	TRBV9	ASTSQGRPYGYT
TRBJ2-7	-	TRBV7-9	ASSLWSASSYEQY
TRBJ1-6	-	TRBV27	ASTTTTNSPLH
TRBJ1-2	TRBD1	TRBV6-5	ASSSPTGAGGFGYT
TRBJ2-1	TRBD1	TRBV28	ASSSGTVLNEQF
TRBJ2-2	-	TRBV10-3	AISVFSPNTGELF
TRBJ1-1	-	TRBV4-1	ASSRISGQLNTEAF
TRBJ1-1	-	TRBV30	AWSGGIRGNTEAF
TRBJ2-1	-	TRBV6-2/TRBV6-3	ASSRPGGPREQF
TRBJ1-2	-	TRBV6-2/TRBV6-3	ASSPRVGQGYT
TRBJ1-4	-	TRBV4-3	ASSQEWGGDEKLF
TRBJ1-1	-	TRBV27	ASSFNGGNTEAF
TRBJ2-7	TRBD1	TRBV13	ASSALGQILTRYEQY
TRBJ2-1	-	TRBV30	AWLQSGSEQF
TRBJ2-1	TRBD2	TRBV5-8	ASSYLAGGPGYNEQF
TRBJ2-1	TRBD1	TRBV18	ASSPDRGRNEF
TRBJ1-1	-	TRBV28	ASSFALSVTEAF
TRBJ2-7	TRBD2	TRBV19	ASSKGLAGDIYEQY